This T cell receptor beta chain was sequenced during a study of T-cell reconstitution after alpha-beta-depleted transplantation in children. Regarding the study as a whole: It was reported that alpha-beta T cells came from several hundred expanded graft clones (about two months after transplant).

The CDR3 has 13 residues. V shed 2 bases and J shed 5 bases, with 12 bases lying between them. CDR1 and CDR2 (germline): DFQATT, SNEGSKA (reference sequence). This clonotype was seen many times. The antigen remains unidentified. Unique molecular identifiers were built into the TCRbeta library. TCRdb analysed the PCR reads with MiXCR anew, one entry per CDR3 protein. Of approximately 350,000 distinct CDR3 sequences in the sample, 15% to 20% are singletons; the top ten hold about 41%. The sequence derives from a male patient aged 2-9 years who had a stem cell transplant for acute lymphoblastic leukemia, so the T cells may come from the graft donor. The material was PBMCs, mostly from graft donor cells, obtained 360 days after TCRalphabeta/CD19-depleted stem cell transplant. This chain links TRBV20-1 with TRBJ2-5, with D possibly matching TRBD1 (6 bases). The CDR3 sequence is CSARFPGVETQYF. As DNA, the CDR3 is TGCAGTGCTAGATTCCCAGGGGTGGAGACCCAGTACTTC.